These 10 T cell receptor beta chains came from one sample sequenced in a study of blood T cells in healthy people across ages (dated by TCRdb to between 2014 and 2017). Library construction relied on 5' RACE. Sequencing was carried out with an Illumina HiSeq 2500. A second PCR of roughly 7 to 11 cycles was performed with a sample-barcoded 5' primer and a J-beta primer mix. TCRdb trimmed the raw reads at Q25, called clones with MiXCR and kept productive beta chains. Rows are combined by CDR3 protein, so each entry shows the most common genes and DNA. The sample table shows some 550,000 distinct CDR3 sequences, and less than 60% are seen once. Of the sample, roughly 25% is held by the ten largest clones. Sequencing used blood. The receptors come from a man aged 80 or over in good health.

This clonotype has just a few counts. The genes are TRBV20-1 and TRBJ2-3, with a possible D match to TRBD2 (6 bases). The germline V and J ends were trimmed by 6 bases and 3 bases, with 19 bases remaining between them. The CDR3 has 15 amino acids. CDR1 and CDR2 (germline): DFQATT, SNEGSKA (reference sequence). In DNA, the CDR3 is TGCAGTGCCATCGATGGGACTCTGGGGACAGATACGCAGTATTTT. Its protein product is CSAIDGTLGTDTQYF.

This clonotype was found a few times. This likely stems from a read error, as it lies one base from a far larger clone. The genes are TRBV6-6 and TRBJ2-5; D unresolved. The tail of the sequence fits TRBJ2-1 better, so the J call may be wrong. The CDR3 covers 11 residues. The germline V gene has CDR1 MNHNY and CDR2 SVGAGI (reference sequence). CDR3 amino acids: CASSPQETQFF. The CDR3 region has the DNA TGTGCCAGCAGTCCTCAAGAGACCCAGTTCTTC.

This clonotype was observed at least ten times. The chain combines TRBV25-1 with TRBJ2-7; D possibly corresponds to TRBD1 (6 bases). The CDR3 loop spans 11 amino acids. Trimming removed 4 bases at V and 6 bases at J, with 7 bases between. Germline loops: CDR1 MGHDK, CDR2 SYGVNS. This chain's CDR3 is CASSGQVEQYF. The DNA for the CDR3 is TGTGCCAGCAGTGGACAGGTCGAGCAGTACTTC.

This clonotype was observed a handful of times. This chain uses TRBV20-1 with TRBJ2-1; D tentatively fits TRBD1 or TRBD2 (5 bases each). Trimming cost V 5 bases and J 4 bases, with 15 bases left between them. This CDR3 is 14 amino acids long. The germline gives CDR1 DFQATT, CDR2 SNEGSKA (reference sequence). In nucleotides, the CDR3 is TGCAGTGCTGAAGACGGGACGAGGTACAATGAGCAGTTCTTC. This encodes CSAEDGTRYNEQFF.

The chain combines TRBV27 with TRBJ2-7, with TRBD2 identical over 9 bases. This CDR3 region has 17 residues. CDR1 MNHEY and CDR2 SMNVEV come from the germline V gene (reference sequence). The trim removed 2 bases at V and 1 base at J, leaving 9 bases unmatched. CDR3 DNA: TGTGCCAGCAGTTTACGGTCTAGCGGGACGAGATCCTACGAGCAGTACTTC. Its translation is CASSLRSSGTRSYEQYF.

The rearrangement joins TRBV11-1 to TRBJ2-7, with 8 bases identical to TRBD2. The ends lost 4 bases at V and 3 bases at J; junction bases unmatched: 11. The CDR3 has 16 amino acids. Germline CDR1 is SGHAT and CDR2 is FQDESV (reference sequence). The CDR3 region is CASSSGLGLARYEQYF. In DNA form, the CDR3 reads TGTGCCAGCAGCTCAGGTCTTGGACTAGCTCGCTACGAGCAGTACTTC.

V gene TRBV2 combines with J gene TRBJ2-7; D is undetermined. Germline V gene data show CDR1 as SNHLY and CDR2 as FYNNEI. Between the trimmed V and J ends, which lost 0 bases and 4 bases, there was a span of 7 bases. The CDR3 sequence is 13 residues long. CDR3 sequence reads: CASSEALSYEQYF. For the CDR3, the DNA is TGTGCCAGCAGTGAAGCGCTAAGTTACGAGCAGTACTTC.

The rearrangement links TRBV20-1 to TRBJ2-2; D might be TRBD2 (6 bases). V was cut by 1 base and J by 3 bases, with 12 bases left in between. The CDR3 spans 15 residues. CDR1 and CDR2 from the germline V gene are DFQATT and SNEGSKA (reference sequence). The CDR3 sequence is CSARVSGGDTGELFF. CDR3 DNA: TGCAGTGCTAGAGTCTCCGGGGGTGACACCGGGGAGCTGTTTTTT.

The CDR3 region is CARSLPGPTAEQYF. The DNA of the CDR3 is TGTGCCAGGAGTTTACCCGGGCCGACCGCCGAGCAGTACTTC. This sequence joins TRBV7-9 and TRBJ2-7, with no clear D. The CDR3 sequence is 14 residues long. Trimming stripped 9 bases from V and 6 bases from J, with 21 bases between. The germline V gene has CDR1 SEHNR and CDR2 FQNEAQ (reference sequence).

This clonotype was seen at least ten times. The rearrangement uses TRBV7-9 and TRBJ2-5; possibly TRBD1 for D (6 bases). CDR1 and CDR2 from the germline V gene are SEHNR and FQNEAQ (reference sequence). There are 14 residues in the CDR3. V lost 6 bases, J lost 2 bases, and 13 bases lay in between. CDR3 in amino acids: CASRSTGTQETQYF. The CDR3 coding sequence is TGTGCCAGCAGGTCAACCGGGACACAAGAGACCCAGTACTTC.